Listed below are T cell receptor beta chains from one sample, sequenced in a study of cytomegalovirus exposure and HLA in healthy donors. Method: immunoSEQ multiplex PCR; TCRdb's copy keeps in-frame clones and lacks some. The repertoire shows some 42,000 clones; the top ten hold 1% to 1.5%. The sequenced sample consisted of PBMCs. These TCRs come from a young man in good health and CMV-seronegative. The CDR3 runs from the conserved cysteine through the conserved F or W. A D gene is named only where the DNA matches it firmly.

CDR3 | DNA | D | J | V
CASSEGQYTEAFF | TGTGCCAGCAGTGAGGGACAGTACACTGAAGCTTTCTTT | TRBD1 | TRBJ1-1 | TRBV6-1
CATSRDVGGAGGELFF | TGTGCCACCAGCAGAGATGTAGGAGGAGCGGGCGGGGAGCTGTTTTTT | - | TRBJ2-2 | TRBV15
CATSSSRGYGAQYF | TGTGCCACCAGCAGCAGCCGGGGTTATGGGGCGCAGTATTTT | - | TRBJ2-3 | TRBV15
CSVDGQGTDTQYF | TGCAGCGTTGATGGGCAGGGCACAGATACGCAGTATTTT | - | TRBJ2-3 | TRBV29-1
CASSSVSSGGDGYTF | TGTGCCAGCAGCTCAGTTTCTTCAGGGGGCGATGGCTACACCTTC | TRBD1 | TRBJ1-2 | TRBV5-5
CASSLRTPNTGELFF | TGTGCCAGCAGCTTAAGGACTCCAAACACCGGGGAGCTGTTTTTT | - | TRBJ2-2 | TRBV7-6
CSVLDRASYEQYF | TGCAGCGTCTTGGACAGGGCTTCCTACGAGCAGTACTTC | TRBD1 | TRBJ2-7 | TRBV29-1
CAWSGEDPRYTF | TGTGCCTGGAGCGGGGAAGACCCCCGCTACACCTTC | - | TRBJ1-2 | TRBV30
CASSQDWDRAHEQYF | TGCGCCAGCAGCCAAGATTGGGACAGGGCCCACGAGCAGTACTTC | TRBD1 | TRBJ2-7 | TRBV4-3
CAWKLSYNTGELFF | TGTGCCTGGAAATTGAGTTACAACACCGGGGAGCTGTTTTTT | - | TRBJ2-2 | TRBV30
CASSLYGRADNEQFF | TGCGCCAGCAGCCTCTACGGGAGGGCCGACAATGAGCAGTTCTTC | TRBD2 | TRBJ2-1 | TRBV4-3
CASSFRDFADNEQFF | TGTGCCAGCAGTTTCCGGGACTTCGCCGACAATGAGCAGTTCTTC | - | TRBJ2-1 | TRBV6-5
CASSPGQGKSNEQFF | TGTGCCAGCTCACCCGGCCAGGGTAAGAGCAATGAGCAGTTCTTC | - | TRBJ2-1 | TRBV18
CSHDRLQETQYF | TGCAGCCATGACAGACTCCAAGAGACCCAGTACTTC | - | TRBJ2-5 | TRBV29-1
CASSPRTGVTRESYGYTF | TGTGCCAGCAGCCCGCGGACAGGAGTGACGCGTGAAAGCTATGGCTACACCTTC | TRBD1 | TRBJ1-2 | TRBV9
CASSLNGGNQPQHF | TGTGCCAGCAGCCTCAACGGGGGCAATCAGCCCCAGCATTTT | - | TRBJ1-5 | TRBV5-4
CAWSVGDISSTDTQYF | TGTGCCTGGAGTGTGGGGGACATTTCTAGCACAGATACGCAGTATTTT | - | TRBJ2-3 | TRBV30
CASSLVGTSGYEQYF | TGTGCCAGCAGCTTAGTAGGGACTAGCGGCTACGAGCAGTACTTC | TRBD2 | TRBJ2-7 | TRBV7-9
CASSYLGRASTDTQYF | TGTGCCAGCAGTTACTTGGGGAGGGCTAGCACAGATACGCAGTATTTT | TRBD2 | TRBJ2-3 | TRBV6-5
CASSLQGTYGYTF | TGTGCCAGCAGCTTACAGGGGACCTATGGCTACACCTTC | - | TRBJ1-2 | TRBV7-9